The 5 T cell receptor beta chains below were found in one sample sequenced in a study of coeliac disease (dated by TCRdb to between 2021 and 2024). Libraries were built with the immunoSEQ multiplex PCR assay. TCRdb retrieved this table from immuneACCESS and kept in-frame rearrangements only. Not all clones are present; in checked studies, unresolved V genes account for under half, and no reason is known for the remainder. This sample lists 900 to 1,100 clones; more than 60% were detected once. The top ten clonotypes cover about 20% of the sample. Sequencing was performed on intraepithelial lymphocytes from the gut. Read against the paper, the sample's cell subset or site label means: intraepithelial cell (IEC) fraction of small intestinal biopsy. Source of these receptors: a human donor without celiac disease.

The genes are TRBV11-2 and TRBJ1-5, with D possibly TRBD1 on 5 matching bases. Germline V gives CDR1 SGHAT, CDR2 FQNNGV. V was shortened by 5 bases and J by 2 bases, with 7 bases between the two germline ends. The CDR3 runs to 13 residues. The DNA of the CDR3 is TGTGCCAGCAGCCAAGGGGGCAATCAGCCCCAGCATTTT. Translation: CASSQGGNQPQHF.

The CDR3 reads CASNRLSQQYF. CDR3 nucleotides: TGTGCCAGTAATAGACTCAGTCAGCAGTATTTT. The chain employs TRBV2 and TRBJ2-3; unclear D gene. Germline V CDR1 and CDR2: SNHLY, FYNNEI. The CDR3 covers 11 residues. Trimming pared 9 bases from V and 11 bases from J, leaving 15 bases between.

The gene calls are TRBV19 and TRBJ2-1; D possibly corresponds to TRBD2 (6 bases). Deletions cut 6 bases from V and 3 bases from J, with 18 bases between. Germline V gene sequence: CDR1 LNHDA, CDR2 SQIVND (reference sequence). This CDR3 is built from 16 residues. The CDR3 protein is CASRGREATLYNEQFF. CDR3 nucleotides: TGTGCCAGTAGGGGCAGGGAGGCCACCCTCTACAATGAGCAGTTCTTC.

This clone appeared once. The gene calls are TRBV10-3 and TRBJ1-1; 9 bases align to TRBD1. The CDR3 contains 12 residues. Unmatched junction bases numbered 6, after V lost 11 bases and J lost 5 bases. CDR1 ENHRY and CDR2 SYGVKD come from the germline V gene. The CDR3 nucleotides read TGTGCCCCCCCGGGACAGGGAACTGAAGCTTTCTTT. It encodes CAPPGQGTEAFF.

This clone was detected only a few times. The chain carries TRBV7-2 and TRBJ1-5; TRBD1 agrees at 7 bases. CDR3 length: 16 residues. V was pared by 0 bases and J by 5 bases, with 7 bases of the junction left unmatched. In germline, CDR1 is SGHTA, CDR2 FQGNSA. CDR3 amino acids: CASSLAQGGWDQPQHF. DNA of the CDR3: TGTGCCAGCAGCTTAGCCCAAGGGGGCTGGGATCAGCCCCAGCATTTT.